The 23 T cell receptor beta chains reported below all come from one sample, sequenced in a study of PD-1 blockade in classical Hodgkin lymphoma. The time point: cycle 4 day 1 (C4D1), after 5 to 7 weeks of nivolumab. Every patient was affected by relapse after autologous stem cell transplantation, while exposure to brentuximab vedotin was not uniform. The method was immunoSEQ multiplex PCR; TCRdb's version includes in-frame clones alone and lacks a portion of them. The sample shows 15,000 to 25,000 clones, about 77% of them seen only once. The sample in question was peripheral blood mononuclear cells (PBMCs), obtained before the fourth cycle of nivolumab. All receptors derive from a human donor with classical Hodgkin lymphoma.

The sample holds one count of this clone. The chain uses TRBV5-4 and TRBJ2-7; the match to TRBD1 covers 10 bases. This CDR3 is built from 15 residues. V was clipped by 6 bases and J by 5 bases; unmatched bases: 11. CDR1 SGHNT and CDR2 YYREEE come from the germline V gene (reference sequence). The DNA of the CDR3 is TGTGCCAGCATCCTCCGGGACAGGGGATTGGACGAGCAGTACGTC. Protein product: CASILRDRGLDEQYV.

The genes are TRBV19 and TRBJ1-2, with a tentative D call TRBD1 (5 bases). From germline, CDR1 is LNHDA and CDR2 SQIVND (reference sequence). The V end lost 8 bases, the J end lost 5 bases, and 6 bases lay between the germline ends. The CDR3 consists of 10 residues. The CDR3 loop is CASGGYGYTF. The CDR3 DNA reads as TGTGCCAGTGGGGGGTATGGCTACACCTTC.

The chain combines TRBV28 with TRBJ1-1, with a tentative D call TRBD1 (6 bases). V lost 2 bases and J lost 4, with 14 bases in between. CDR1 MDHEN and CDR2 SYDVKM come from the germline V gene. CDR3 length equals 15 residues. CDR3: CASSLPGARATEAFF. In DNA, the CDR3 is TGTGCCAGCAGTTTACCGGGGGCCCGGGCCACTGAAGCTTTCTTT.

The chain couples TRBV28 to TRBJ2-3, with 9 bases identical to TRBD2. Looked up from germline, CDR1 is MDHEN and CDR2 is SYDVKM. This CDR3 contains 15 residues. V shed 2 bases, J shed 6 bases, and the junction held 6 bases outside the gene matches. Here the CDR3 DNA reads TGTGCCAGCAGTTTACCCCGACTAGCGGAGGATACGCAGTATTTT. Translated, it gives CASSLPRLAEDTQYF.

The gene calls are TRBV6-5 and TRBJ1-4, with D perhaps TRBD1 (6 bases). This CDR3 comprises 14 residues. The V end was cut by 1 base, the J end by 6 bases, with 9 bases between. Per germline, CDR1 MNHEY and CDR2 SVGAGI. The CDR3 loop is CASSYLGADEKLFF. For the CDR3, the DNA is TGTGCCAGCAGTTACTTGGGGGCGGATGAAAAACTGTTTTTT.

V usage is TRBV29-1 and J usage is TRBJ1-1, with D maybe TRBD1 (5 bases). The CDR3 sequence is 13 residues long. Germline V gene lookup returns CDR1 SQVTM and CDR2 ANQGSEA. Trimming left V 5 bases short and J 0 bases short, with 10 bases between. The chain's CDR3 is CSVRVQVNTEAFF. CDR3 bases: TGCAGCGTTCGAGTACAGGTGAACACTGAAGCTTTCTTT.

In regard to this clone: The same CDR3 is also encoded by other DNA sequences in this sample. The chain has TRBV7-2 and TRBJ1-5, with D unclear. Germline values: CDR1 SGHTA, CDR2 FQGNSA. This CDR3 has 15 residues. The V and J ends lost 2 bases and 0 bases respectively, with 8 bases between them. CDR3 amino acids: CASSLNSYSNQPQHF. The CDR3 DNA reads TGTGCCAGCAGCTTAAATAGCTATAGCAATCAGCCCCAGCATTTT.

The chain combines TRBV19 with TRBJ2-3; D not certain. Germline V gene lookup returns CDR1 LNHDA and CDR2 SQIVND (reference sequence). The CDR3 totals 14 residues. V was clipped by 3 bases and J by 3 bases, with 10 bases between them. DNA of the CDR3: TGTGCCAGTAGTATCAGAGCCCCAACAGATACGCAGTATTTT. Translated, it gives CASSIRAPTDTQYF.

This clone was found once. This chain connects TRBV5-1 to TRBJ1-2; D possibly corresponds to TRBD1 (6 bases). CDR3 size: 16 residues. Trimming left V 0 bases short and J 7 bases short, with 19 bases between. Germline V gives CDR1 SGHRS, CDR2 YFSETQ. The chain's CDR3 is CASSLVPSTGMSGYTF. For the CDR3, the DNA is TGCGCCAGCAGCTTGGTCCCCTCTACAGGGATGAGTGGCTACACCTTC.

The chain recombines TRBV6-5 with TRBJ1-1; D not certain. The CDR3 spans 12 residues. V was cut by 5 bases and J by 4 bases, with 8 bases left in between. Germline CDR1 MNHEY, CDR2 SVGAGI. The CDR3: CASSGFGTEAFF. In nucleotides, the CDR3 is TGTGCCAGCAGTGGATTCGGCACTGAAGCTTTCTTT.

The chain carries TRBV19 and TRBJ1-5; D is unresolved. The CDR3 is 12 amino acids. The V end lost 5 bases, the J end lost 10 bases, and 12 bases lay between the germline ends. Germline lookup yields CDR1 LNHDA and CDR2 SQIVND (reference sequence). The CDR3 sequence: CASSWLDSPQHF. The CDR3 DNA sequence: TGTGCCAGTAGTTGGCTTGACTCACCCCAGCATTTT. Looking up the rest from reference TRBV19 and TRBJ1-5 gives the full variable domain: DGGITQSPKYLFRKEGQNVTLSCEQNLNHDAMYWYRQDPGQGLRLIYYSQIVNDFQKGDIAEGYSVSREKKESFPLTVTSAQKNPTAFYLCASSWLDSPQHFGDGTRLSIL.

The chain uses TRBV4-3 and TRBJ1-2; no definite D call. Trimming shortened V by 1 base and J by 11 bases, and 14 bases separated the two germline ends. Germline V gives CDR1 LGHNA, CDR2 YSLEER. The CDR3 covers 13 residues. DNA of the CDR3: TGCGCCAGCAGCCAAGTCCCGGGGAGGGTGTACACCTTC. This gives the protein CASSQVPGRVYTF.

The chain is built from TRBV6-1 and TRBJ1-5, with D hard to call. V was shortened by 4 bases and J by 0 bases, with 10 bases between the two germline ends. The germline gives CDR1 MNHNS, CDR2 SASEGT. The CDR3 runs 15 residues. CDR3 DNA sequence: TGTGCCAGCAGTGGAACGGCTTATAGCAATCAGCCCCAGCATTTT. Translating gives CASSGTAYSNQPQHF.

J is TRBJ2-7 and V is TRBV2; D possibly corresponds to TRBD1 (5 bases). V lost 4 bases, J lost 1 base, and 5 bases lay in between. Germline V gives CDR1 SNHLY, CDR2 FYNNEI. There are 12 residues in the CDR3. The CDR3: CASSGTSYEQYF. CDR3 DNA sequence: TGTGCCAGCAGTGGGACATCCTACGAGCAGTACTTC.

CDR3: CASSLLMNTEAFF. The CDR3 DNA reads TGTGCCAGTAGCCTATTAATGAACACTGAAGCTTTCTTT. This chain links TRBV19 with TRBJ1-1; no clear D gene. This CDR3 contains 13 residues. The V end was cut by 6 bases, the J end by 0 bases, with 8 bases between. CDR1 and CDR2 (germline): LNHDA, SQIVND (reference sequence).

This chain connects TRBV7-2 to TRBJ1-1; a weak D match, TRBD1 (6 bases). V was trimmed by 5 bases and J by 1 base, leaving 11 bases between them. Germline loops: CDR1 SGHTA, CDR2 FQGNSA. The CDR3 extends over 14 amino acids. Here the CDR3 DNA reads TGTGCCAGCAGCGTCGGGGGGCAGAACACTGAAGCTTTCTTT. Residues: CASSVGGQNTEAFF.

The V gene is TRBV19, the J gene TRBJ1-5; D uncertain. This CDR3 comprises 14 residues. Per germline, CDR1 LNHDA and CDR2 SQIVND (reference sequence). Between the trimmed V and J ends, which lost 5 bases and 7 bases, there was a span of 15 bases. The CDR3 sequence is CASSLLGGQQPQHF. In nucleotides, the CDR3 is TGTGCCAGTAGTCTCCTCGGAGGGCAGCAGCCCCAGCATTTT.

The rearrangement uses TRBV7-8 and TRBJ2-1; 10 positions match TRBD2. The CDR3 loop spans 20 amino acids. The J segment lost 3 bases and the V segment lost 0 bases, leaving 14 bases of the junction unmatched. Germline CDR1 is SGHVS and CDR2 is FQNEAQ. CDR3 DNA: TGTGCCAGCAGCTTAGCCTTAGGGCTAGCGGGAGTGGTAAGCTACAATGAGCAGTTCTTC. Amino acids: CASSLALGLAGVVSYNEQFF.

The chain links TRBV11-3 to TRBJ1-1, with 8 bases that match TRBD1. V shed 5 bases and J 8 bases; nucleotides not matched to a gene: 4. In germline, CDR1 is SGHNT, CDR2 YENEEA. The CDR3 extends over 12 amino acids. The CDR3: CASSQRDREAFF. The CDR3, as DNA: TGTGCCAGCAGCCAGAGGGACAGGGAAGCTTTCTTT. The whole variable domain, remainder taken from reference TRBV11-3 and TRBJ1-1, is EAGVVQSPRYKIIEKKQPVAFWCNPISGHNTLYWYLQNLGQGPELLIRYENEEAVDDSQLPKDRFSAERLKGVDSTLKIQPAELGDSAVYLCASSQRDREAFFGQGTRLTVV.

As concerns this clone: Other DNA variants within this sample encode the same CDR3. The chain joins TRBV18 to TRBJ2-1; weak D call: TRBD2 (6 bases). The CDR3 consists of 12 residues. Trimming pared 6 bases from V and 7 bases from J, leaving 10 bases between. Germline V gene sequence: CDR1 KGHSH, CDR2 LQKENI. CDR3 residues: CASSPGGNEQFF. In DNA form, the CDR3 reads TGTGCCAGCTCGCCCGGAGGGAATGAGCAGTTCTTC.

The chain recombines TRBV28 with TRBJ1-2; D is unresolved. CDR1 and CDR2 from the germline V gene are MDHEN and SYDVKM. The germline V and J ends were trimmed by 9 bases and 4 bases, with 15 bases remaining between them. This CDR3 has 13 amino acids. CDR3 residues: CASISRGGYGYTF. As DNA, the CDR3 is TGTGCCAGTATCTCCCGAGGTGGCTATGGCTACACCTTC.

This sequence joins TRBV6-5 and TRBJ1-1; D gene unclear. This CDR3 is 14 amino acids long. V was shortened by 6 bases and J by 1 base, with 12 bases between the two germline ends. Per germline, CDR1 MNHEY and CDR2 SVGAGI. The CDR3 bases are TGTGCCAGCAGGTATATATTCGGGAACACTGAAGCTTTCTTT. This sequence encodes CASRYIFGNTEAFF.

The chain has TRBV19 and TRBJ2-7; D remains ambiguous. The germline V gene has CDR1 LNHDA and CDR2 SQIVND (reference sequence). The V gene lost 3 bases and the J gene lost 5 bases, with 8 bases spanning the gap. The CDR3 sequence is 12 residues long. The CDR3 bases are TGTGCCAGTAGTATCTTGGGAAACGAGCAGTACTTC. Translation: CASSILGNEQYF.